One sample yielded the 5 T cell receptor beta chains listed below, sequenced in a study of blood T cell repertoires in COVID-19. The protocol was immunoSEQ multiplex PCR, while the TCRdb copy is restricted to in-frame clones and leaves out a portion. The table lists 300,000 to 400,000 clones, about 90% of them singletons. The sample taken for sequencing was PBMCs or T cells enriched from blood (not recorded which). The receptor source for this set is a woman in her twenties or thirties who had recovered from COVID-19.

The chain uses TRBV11-2 and TRBJ2-7; 9 bases are a match to TRBD1. The CDR3 is 15 amino acids. The germline V gene has CDR1 SGHAT and CDR2 FQNNGV. Losses at the gene ends were 4 bases for V and 2 bases for J; bases not matched to a gene: 6. As DNA, the CDR3 is TGTGCCAGCAGCTCCTTACAGGGGGCGCCCTACGAGCAGTACTTC. Its translation: CASSSLQGAPYEQYF.

The rearrangement joins TRBV5-1 to TRBJ2-7, with 8 bases identical to TRBD1. CDR1 is SGHRS and CDR2 is YFSETQ in the germline V gene. This CDR3 comprises 15 residues. Trimming removed 4 bases from V and 2 bases from J; junction bases left unmatched: 8. The CDR3 protein is CASSRTGQGPYEQYF. CDR3 bases: TGCGCCAGCAGCAGGACAGGACAGGGACCCTACGAGCAGTACTTC.

J is TRBJ2-3 and V is TRBV7-6; D might be TRBD2 (6 bases). The V gene's germline CDR1 is SGHVS and CDR2 FNYEAQ. Trimming took 2 bases from V and 0 from J, leaving 12 bases between them. CDR3 size: 16 residues. The CDR3 region is CASSLLAGISTDTQYF. Here the CDR3 DNA reads TGTGCCAGCAGCTTATTGGCGGGGATAAGCACAGATACGCAGTATTTT.

The chain employs TRBV5-1 and TRBJ2-2; the D gene is possibly TRBD2 (6 bases). Germline lookup yields CDR1 SGHRS and CDR2 YFSETQ. The CDR3 covers 15 residues. V was shortened by 5 bases and J by 5 bases, with 16 bases between the two germline ends. The CDR3: CASSLVVGGTGELFF. Written as DNA, the CDR3 is TGCGCCAGCAGTCTGGTAGTTGGAGGGACCGGGGAGCTGTTTTTT. Supplemented by reference TRBV5-1 and TRBJ2-2, the full variable domain reads KAGVTQTPRYLIKTRGQQVTLSCSPISGHRSVSWYQQTPGQGLQFLFEYFSETQRNKGNFPGRFSGRQFSNSRSEMNVSTLELGDSALYLCASSLVVGGTGELFFGEGSRLTVL.

The J gene is TRBJ1-2, the V gene TRBV27; 9 bases are a match to TRBD1. The junction had 3 bases not matched to a gene; V was cut back by 3 bases and J by 7 bases. Germline loops: CDR1 MNHEY, CDR2 SMNVEV (reference sequence). CDR3 length: 13 amino acids. The CDR3 DNA follows: TGTGCCAGCAGTTTCGGGACAGGGATTGGCTACACCTTC. Amino acid sequence: CASSFGTGIGYTF.